This T cell receptor (beta chain) is drawn from a study of identifying expanded T cells in peripheral blood. Study-level results: Technical replicates showed approximately 1.2 changed clones; roughly two weeks about 16.4; four weeks 19. Variance in clone template counts between approximately two-week samples significantly increased with total template count across all healthy donors.

Notes on this clone: Its target is not known.

During the collection period, no donor immune events like infections were recorded. The V gene lost 4 bases and the J gene lost 0 bases, with 19 bases spanning the gap. Germline assignment: CDR1 PRHDT and CDR2 FYEKMQ (reference sequence). The CDR3 is 18 residues long. The method was immunoSEQ multiplex PCR; TCRdb's version includes in-frame clones alone and lacks a portion of them. The sample contains tens of thousands of clones, 88% of which appear only once. Source material: blood. V is TRBV13 and J is TRBJ2-1; D gene ambiguous. This receptor was identified in a person aged 18-69 years in good health. Here the CDR3 reads CASSSRLRSSSSYNEQFF. CDR3 DNA sequence: TGTGCCAGCAGCTCCCGTCTTCGGAGCAGCTCCTCCTACAATGAGCAGTTCTTC.